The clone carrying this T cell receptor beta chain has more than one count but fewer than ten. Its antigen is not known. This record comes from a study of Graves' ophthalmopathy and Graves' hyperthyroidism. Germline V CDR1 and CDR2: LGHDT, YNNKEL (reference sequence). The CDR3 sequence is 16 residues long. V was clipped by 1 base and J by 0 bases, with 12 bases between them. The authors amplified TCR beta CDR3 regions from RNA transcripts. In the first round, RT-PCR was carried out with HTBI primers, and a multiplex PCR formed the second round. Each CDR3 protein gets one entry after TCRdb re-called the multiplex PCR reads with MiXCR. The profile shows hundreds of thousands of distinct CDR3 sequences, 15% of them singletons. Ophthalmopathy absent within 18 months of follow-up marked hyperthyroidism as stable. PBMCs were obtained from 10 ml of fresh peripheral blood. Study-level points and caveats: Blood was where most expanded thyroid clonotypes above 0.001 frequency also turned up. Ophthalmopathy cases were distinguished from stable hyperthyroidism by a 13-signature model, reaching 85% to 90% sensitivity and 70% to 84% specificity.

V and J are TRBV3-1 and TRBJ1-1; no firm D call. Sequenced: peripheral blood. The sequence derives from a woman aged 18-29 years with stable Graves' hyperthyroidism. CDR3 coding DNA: TGTGCCAGCAGCCAAGCGGCGTTGACTCTGAACACTGAAGCTTTCTTT. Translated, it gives CASSQAALTLNTEAFF.